This T cell receptor (beta chain) was sequenced in a study of CD8 T cells in Susac syndrome. Sequencing of TCR beta was undertaken in CD8+ and CD4+ T cells derived from blood. TEMRA cells were FACS-enriched and CD8+ and CD4+ T cells negatively isolated. CDR1 SGHNT and CDR2 YYREEE come from the germline V gene (reference sequence). The CDR3 sequence is 13 residues long. Trimming removed 4 bases at V and 5 bases at J, with 13 bases between. The RNA, about 0.5 to 1 ug, was put through reverse transcription using random hexamers. The immunoSEQ assay covered 54 Vbeta and 13 Jbeta segments for CDR3. TCRdb re-called the immunoSEQ multiplex PCR reads through MiXCR, storing one row per CDR3 protein. Of about 150,000 distinct CDR3 sequences listed, approximately 93% are singletons.

What was sequenced was CD4+ T cells from PBMCs. This sequence joins TRBV5-4 and TRBJ2-7; unclear D gene. The TCR was taken from a human donor with multiple sclerosis. CDR3 DNA: TGTGCCAGCAGCCGTGATAGCTTCGACGAGCAGTACTTC. This gives the protein CASSRDSFDEQYF. Supplemented by reference TRBV5-4 and TRBJ2-7, the full variable domain reads ETGVTQSPTHLIKTRGQQVTLRCSSQSGHNTVSWYQQALGQGPQFIFQYYREEENGRGNFPPRFSGLQFPNYSSELNVNALELDDSALYLCASSRDSFDEQYFGPGTRLTVT.